These T cell receptor beta chains were read from a single sample in a study of molecular identifiers for immune sequencing clone quantification. Each CDR3 protein gets one entry after TCRdb re-called the PCR reads with MiXCR. The data contain some 320,000 distinct CDR3 sequences, roughly a quarter of them seen just once; the ten biggest clones take up 0.65% to 0.95%. Sequencing was carried out using naive CD8+ T cells from blood, with Jurkat cell RNA spiked in. All receptors come from a human donor in good health. Some libraries in this study had Jurkat cell RNA spiked in. Each CDR3 is given with its conserved first and last residue. D genes are given only for firm matches. The size of a clone is reported for some rows only, either as once, few or many, or as a class for expanded clones.

v_call: TRBV7-6
d_call: .
clone_size: .
j_call: TRBJ1-1
cdr3_nt: TGTGCCAGCAGCTTAAACATAGGCACTGAAGCTTTCTTT
cdr3_aa: CASSLNIGTEAFF

v_call: TRBV27
d_call: TRBD1
clone_size: .
j_call: TRBJ2-2
cdr3_nt: TGTGCCAGCAGTACTCAGGGGGCAATTTCGGTCGGGGAGCTGTTTTTT
cdr3_aa: CASSTQGAISVGELFF

v_call: TRBV5-6
d_call: TRBD2
clone_size: .
j_call: TRBJ2-3
cdr3_nt: TGTGCCAGCAGCTTTCCCCCCGCTAGCGGGAGCACAGATACGCAGTATTTT
cdr3_aa: CASSFPPASGSTDTQYF

v_call: TRBV28
d_call: .
clone_size: many
j_call: TRBJ2-3
cdr3_nt: TGTGCCAGCAGTGAATCTCAGGGTACAGATACGCAGTATTTT
cdr3_aa: CASSESQGTDTQYF

v_call: TRBV29-1
d_call: .
clone_size: many
j_call: TRBJ2-5
cdr3_nt: TGCAGCGTTGAAGTTAAGCCAGGGGATGCAGAGACCCAGTACTTC
cdr3_aa: CSVEVKPGDAETQYF

v_call: TRBV5-6
d_call: .
clone_size: many
j_call: TRBJ1-1
cdr3_nt: TGTGCCAGCAGCTTGGCCACTGAAGCTTTCTTT
cdr3_aa: CASSLATEAFF

v_call: TRBV24-1
d_call: .
clone_size: .
j_call: TRBJ1-1
cdr3_nt: TGTGCCTCTCCAGTGGGAATCATGAACACTGAAGCTTTCTTT
cdr3_aa: CASPVGIMNTEAFF

v_call: TRBV7-9
d_call: .
clone_size: many
j_call: TRBJ2-2
cdr3_nt: TGTGCCAGCAGCTTATTTACCACCGGGGAGCTGTTTTTT
cdr3_aa: CASSLFTTGELFF

v_call: TRBV11-2
d_call: TRBD1
clone_size: .
j_call: TRBJ1-4
cdr3_nt: TGTGCCAGCAGCTTAGATCCCCCAACGGGAGGGGGCCGGGGCGGCCAACTGTGTTTT
cdr3_aa: CASSLDPPTGGGRGGQLCF

v_call: TRBV7-6
d_call: .
clone_size: many
j_call: TRBJ2-3
cdr3_nt: TGTGCCAGCAGCTGGTATGGCGGGGATACGCAGTATTTT
cdr3_aa: CASSWYGGDTQYF

v_call: TRBV2
d_call: .
clone_size: many
j_call: TRBJ1-5
cdr3_nt: TGTGCCAGCAGCCTCCCTGACGGAAGCAATCAGCCCCAGCATTTT
cdr3_aa: CASSLPDGSNQPQHF

v_call: TRBV7-9
d_call: TRBD1
clone_size: .
j_call: TRBJ2-2
cdr3_nt: TGTGCCAGCAGCGTCTCCGGACAGGGGGCAGGCGGGGAGCTGTTTTTT
cdr3_aa: CASSVSGQGAGGELFF

v_call: TRBV7-9
d_call: .
clone_size: many
j_call: TRBJ1-1
cdr3_nt: TGTGCCAGCAGCCGGCAGGGGTCCACTGAAGCTTTCTTT
cdr3_aa: CASSRQGSTEAFF

v_call: TRBV7-9
d_call: .
clone_size: many
j_call: TRBJ2-3
cdr3_nt: TGTGCCAGCAGCTCGGGGTTTGACTCCGACACAGATACGCAGTATTTT
cdr3_aa: CASSSGFDSDTDTQYF

v_call: TRBV7-9
d_call: TRBD2
clone_size: many
j_call: TRBJ2-3
cdr3_nt: TGTGCCAGCAGCTTTCGAGCGGGGCCTCAGTATTTT
cdr3_aa: CASSFRAGPQYF

v_call: TRBV15
d_call: TRBD2
clone_size: .
j_call: TRBJ2-4
cdr3_nt: TGTGCCACCAGCCCCCACCCCGGGGGGGCGGACATTCAGTACTTC
cdr3_aa: CATSPHPGGADIQYF

v_call: TRBV29-1
d_call: .
clone_size: .
j_call: TRBJ1-2
cdr3_nt: TGCAGCGTGTACGGCGGACCGCGCAACTATGGCTACACCTTC
cdr3_aa: CSVYGGPRNYGYTF

v_call: TRBV4-3
d_call: .
clone_size: few
j_call: TRBJ1-4
cdr3_nt: TGCGCCAGCAGCCAAAACAGACAGGATTCTAATGAAAAACTGTTTTTT
cdr3_aa: CASSQNRQDSNEKLFF

v_call: TRBV6-1
d_call: TRBD1
clone_size: .
j_call: TRBJ2-3
cdr3_nt: TGTGCCAGCAGTGCGCGACAGGGCCTCACAGATACGCAGTATTTT
cdr3_aa: CASSARQGLTDTQYF

v_call: TRBV12-3/TRBV12-4
d_call: TRBD2
clone_size: .
j_call: TRBJ2-2
cdr3_nt: TGTGCCAGCAGCCCAAGCGGGGGGGACGTCACCGGGGAGCTGTCTTTT
cdr3_aa: CASSPSGGDVTGELSF

v_call: TRBV20-1
d_call: TRBD1
clone_size: .
j_call: TRBJ1-5
cdr3_nt: TGCAGTGCTAGGGGACAGGGGCTCAATCAGCCCCAGCATTTT
cdr3_aa: CSARGQGLNQPQHF

v_call: TRBV11-2
d_call: TRBD2
clone_size: few
j_call: TRBJ2-1
cdr3_nt: TGTGCCAGCAGCTTGATTCTAGCGGGCGCAAGCCCCTCCTACAATGAGCAGTTCTTC
cdr3_aa: CASSLILAGASPSYNEQFF

v_call: TRBV27
d_call: TRBD1
clone_size: many
j_call: TRBJ2-1
cdr3_nt: TGTGCCAGCAGTTTAGACAGGGGGCCCTACAATGAGCAGTTCTTC
cdr3_aa: CASSLDRGPYNEQFF

v_call: TRBV12-3/TRBV12-4
d_call: .
clone_size: .
j_call: TRBJ2-7
cdr3_nt: TGTGCCAGCAATGACGGAGCAGGCGGCGGGGAGCAGTACTTC
cdr3_aa: CASNDGAGGGEQYF

v_call: TRBV6-5
d_call: .
clone_size: .
j_call: TRBJ2-2
cdr3_nt: TGTGCCAGCAGTTATCGTCCCACCGGGGAGCTGTTTTTT
cdr3_aa: CASSYRPTGELFF

v_call: TRBV7-2
d_call: .
clone_size: many
j_call: TRBJ2-2
cdr3_nt: TGTGCCAGCAGCTTCGAAACTAGCGGAGGGGGCGGCGGGGAGCTGTTTTTT
cdr3_aa: CASSFETSGGGGGELFF

v_call: TRBV7-9
d_call: TRBD1
clone_size: many
j_call: TRBJ2-7
cdr3_nt: TGTGCCAGCAGCAGCCGGGACAGGGACTCCTACGAGCAGTACTTC
cdr3_aa: CASSSRDRDSYEQYF

v_call: TRBV7-9
d_call: .
clone_size: many
j_call: TRBJ2-7
cdr3_nt: TGTGCCACCACGGGGATCGGGGCCGAGCAGTACTTC
cdr3_aa: CATTGIGAEQYF

v_call: TRBV4-3
d_call: .
clone_size: few
j_call: TRBJ2-7
cdr3_nt: TGCGCCAGCAGCCAAGAGGACGAGGGGAACTACGAGCAGTACTTC
cdr3_aa: CASSQEDEGNYEQYF

v_call: TRBV6-2/TRBV6-3
d_call: TRBD1
clone_size: many
j_call: TRBJ1-5
cdr3_nt: TGTGCCGGATCGACAGGGGATGGCAATCAGCCCCAGCATTTT
cdr3_aa: CAGSTGDGNQPQHF

v_call: TRBV5-6
d_call: .
clone_size: few
j_call: TRBJ1-1
cdr3_nt: TGTGCCAGCAGCTTAGGTGGGGACATGAACACTGAAGCTTTCTTT
cdr3_aa: CASSLGGDMNTEAFF

v_call: TRBV4-3
d_call: .
clone_size: .
j_call: TRBJ2-3
cdr3_nt: TGCGCCAGCAGCCTCGGACTGCAGGGGGATACGCAGTATTTT
cdr3_aa: CASSLGLQGDTQYF

v_call: TRBV28
d_call: TRBD1
clone_size: few
j_call: TRBJ1-3
cdr3_nt: TGTGCCAGCAGCCCGGGACAGGGGACCTACTCTGGAAACACCATATATTTT
cdr3_aa: CASSPGQGTYSGNTIYF

v_call: TRBV29-1
d_call: TRBD1
clone_size: many
j_call: TRBJ2-7
cdr3_nt: TGCAGCGTTGTCGGACCCATGGACAGGGTTGGATCCTACGAGCAGTACTTC
cdr3_aa: CSVVGPMDRVGSYEQYF

v_call: TRBV6-2/TRBV6-3
d_call: TRBD2
clone_size: few
j_call: TRBJ2-5
cdr3_nt: TGTGCCAGCAGTTACTCTCAAGCGGGGGGTCCAGAGACCCAGTACTTC
cdr3_aa: CASSYSQAGGPETQYF

v_call: TRBV7-9
d_call: TRBD2
clone_size: few
j_call: TRBJ2-7
cdr3_nt: TGTGCCAGCAGCTACCCTGTCGGGGGGGTGAGCTACGAGCAGTACTTC
cdr3_aa: CASSYPVGGVSYEQYF

v_call: TRBV4-1
d_call: TRBD1
clone_size: few
j_call: TRBJ1-1
cdr3_nt: TGCGCCAGCAGCCAACCGGGACAGGGGGCTTTTGGCACTGAAGCTTTCTTT
cdr3_aa: CASSQPGQGAFGTEAFF

v_call: TRBV29-1
d_call: TRBD1
clone_size: many
j_call: TRBJ2-2
cdr3_nt: TGCAGCGTTGAATTGCGGGACAGGGGCCATCACACCGGGGAGCTGTTTTTT
cdr3_aa: CSVELRDRGHHTGELFF

v_call: TRBV29-1
d_call: .
clone_size: .
j_call: TRBJ2-3
cdr3_nt: TGCAGCGTTGAAGATTTATGGGGCTTCATCCCGGATACGCAGTATTTT
cdr3_aa: CSVEDLWGFIPDTQYF

v_call: TRBV11-2
d_call: .
clone_size: .
j_call: TRBJ2-3
cdr3_nt: TGTGCCAGCAGCTCACTTCTGGGCAGGGGGGTGAATACGCAGTATTTT
cdr3_aa: CASSSLLGRGVNTQYF

v_call: TRBV7-9
d_call: TRBD1
clone_size: many
j_call: TRBJ2-5
cdr3_nt: TGTGCCAGCAGCATCGGGACAGCGCAAGAGACCCAGTACTTC
cdr3_aa: CASSIGTAQETQYF

v_call: TRBV12-3/TRBV12-4
d_call: TRBD1
clone_size: .
j_call: TRBJ1-1
cdr3_nt: TGTGCCAGCAGTTTACCGGGACAGGGCTGGAACACTGAAGCTTTCTTT
cdr3_aa: CASSLPGQGWNTEAFF

v_call: TRBV7-9
d_call: TRBD2
clone_size: .
j_call: TRBJ2-5
cdr3_nt: TGTGCCAGCAGCCCGACTAGCGGGAGACAAGAGACCCAGTACTTC
cdr3_aa: CASSPTSGRQETQYF

v_call: TRBV7-3
d_call: .
clone_size: .
j_call: TRBJ2-3
cdr3_nt: TGTGCCAGCAGCTTAAGCCCCCTAGCCCCCACAGATACGCAGTATTTT
cdr3_aa: CASSLSPLAPTDTQYF

v_call: TRBV2
d_call: .
clone_size: .
j_call: TRBJ2-1
cdr3_nt: TGTGCCAGCCTTGAAGAGGAGGCTTACAATGAGCAGTTCTTC
cdr3_aa: CASLEEEAYNEQFF

v_call: TRBV12-3/TRBV12-4
d_call: TRBD2
clone_size: many
j_call: TRBJ2-1
cdr3_nt: TGTGCCAGCAGCCCAGGGAGCGGGAGCCAATGGTCCAGTGAGCAGTTCTTC
cdr3_aa: CASSPGSGSQWSSEQFF

v_call: TRBV24-1
d_call: .
clone_size: many
j_call: TRBJ2-5
cdr3_nt: TGTGCCACCAGTGATCCCCCAGAAGAGACCCAGTACTTC
cdr3_aa: CATSDPPEETQYF

v_call: TRBV4-1
d_call: TRBD1
clone_size: .
j_call: TRBJ1-1
cdr3_nt: TGCGCCAGCAGCCAAGTACCTTTAGTCGGGACAGGCGGGCGCACTGAAGCTTTCTTT
cdr3_aa: CASSQVPLVGTGGRTEAFF

v_call: TRBV27
d_call: .
clone_size: .
j_call: TRBJ1-4
cdr3_nt: TGTGCCAGCGGTTCAATAGGGGGAGTACTGTTTTTT
cdr3_aa: CASGSIGGVLFF

v_call: TRBV3-1
d_call: .
clone_size: .
j_call: TRBJ1-1
cdr3_nt: TGTGCCAGCAGCCAAGATTTACGTCTGGGACACACAATGAACACTGAAGCTTTCTTT
cdr3_aa: CASSQDLRLGHTMNTEAFF

v_call: TRBV28
d_call: .
clone_size: many
j_call: TRBJ1-1
cdr3_nt: TGTGCCAGCAGACCCGGGCCTCTATTTCTTTTCTTT
cdr3_aa: CASRPGPLFLFF

v_call: TRBV7-9
d_call: .
clone_size: many
j_call: TRBJ2-2
cdr3_nt: TGTGCCAGCAGCTTAGGGTCCGGGGAGCTGTTTTTT
cdr3_aa: CASSLGSGELFF

v_call: TRBV3-1
d_call: .
clone_size: .
j_call: TRBJ2-5
cdr3_nt: TGTGCCAGCAGCCAAGAAAGGGGCGCCAACCCGGGTGCTGAGACCCAGTACTTC
cdr3_aa: CASSQERGANPGAETQYF

v_call: TRBV19
d_call: .
clone_size: few
j_call: TRBJ2-1
cdr3_nt: TGTGCCAGTAGTATTGCGGAACCTTCCTACAATGAGCAGTTCTTC
cdr3_aa: CASSIAEPSYNEQFF

v_call: TRBV6-5
d_call: .
clone_size: few
j_call: TRBJ2-5
cdr3_nt: TGTGCCAGCAGTTACTCGTCCGGGCACCAAGAGACCCAGTACTTC
cdr3_aa: CASSYSSGHQETQYF

v_call: TRBV20-1
d_call: TRBD1
clone_size: .
j_call: TRBJ1-1
cdr3_nt: TGCAGTGCTAGTACCGGGACAGGGGGCGCTGAAGCTTTCTTT
cdr3_aa: CSASTGTGGAEAFF

v_call: TRBV5-8
d_call: .
clone_size: .
j_call: TRBJ2-7
cdr3_nt: TGTGCCAGCAGCTTGGATTCGCAGCTCTCCTACGAGCAGTACTTC
cdr3_aa: CASSLDSQLSYEQYF

v_call: TRBV7-8
d_call: TRBD2
clone_size: many
j_call: TRBJ2-3
cdr3_nt: TGTGCCAGCAGCTTAGCGGCGGGGGGGCCAGGTACGCAGTATTTT
cdr3_aa: CASSLAAGGPGTQYF

v_call: TRBV3-1
d_call: .
clone_size: .
j_call: TRBJ1-1
cdr3_nt: TGTGCCAGCAGCCCCCCCCGAGCTTTCTTT
cdr3_aa: CASSPPRAFF